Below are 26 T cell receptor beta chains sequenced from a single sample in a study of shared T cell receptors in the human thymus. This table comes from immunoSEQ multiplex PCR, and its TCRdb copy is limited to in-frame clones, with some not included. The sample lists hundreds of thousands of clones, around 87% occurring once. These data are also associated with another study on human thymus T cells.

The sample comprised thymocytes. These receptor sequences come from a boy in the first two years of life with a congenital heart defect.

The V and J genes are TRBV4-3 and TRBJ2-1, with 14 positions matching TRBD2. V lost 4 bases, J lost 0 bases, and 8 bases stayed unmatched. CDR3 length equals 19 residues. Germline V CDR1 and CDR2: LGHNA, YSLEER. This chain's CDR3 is CASSRGTSGGHSSYNEQFF. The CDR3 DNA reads TGCGCCAGCAGCCGAGGGACTAGCGGGGGTCACAGCTCCTACAATGAGCAGTTCTTC.

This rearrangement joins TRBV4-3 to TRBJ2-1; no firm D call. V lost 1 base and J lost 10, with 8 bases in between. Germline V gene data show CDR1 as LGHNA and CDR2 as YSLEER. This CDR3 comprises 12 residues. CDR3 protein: CASSQGRGEQFF. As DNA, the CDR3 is TGCGCCAGCAGCCAAGGTAGAGGAGAGCAGTTCTTC.

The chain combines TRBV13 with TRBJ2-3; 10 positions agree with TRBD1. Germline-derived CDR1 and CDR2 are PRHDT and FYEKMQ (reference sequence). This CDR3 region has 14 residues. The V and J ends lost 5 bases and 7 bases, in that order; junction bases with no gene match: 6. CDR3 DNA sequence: TGTGCCAGCAGCCCGCGGGGACAGGGGAATACGCAGTATTTT. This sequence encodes CASSPRGQGNTQYF.

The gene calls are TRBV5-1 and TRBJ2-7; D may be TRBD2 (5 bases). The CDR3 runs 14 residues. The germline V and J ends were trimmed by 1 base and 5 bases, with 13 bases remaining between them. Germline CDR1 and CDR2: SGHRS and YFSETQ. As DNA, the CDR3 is TGCGCCAGCAGCTTGCTTCTAGCCGGCGACGAGCAGTACTTC. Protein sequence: CASSLLLAGDEQYF.

The CDR3 DNA is TGTGCCTGGGCACATACAGGGTACAATCAGCCCCAGCATTTT. This gives the protein CAWAHTGYNQPQHF. The rearrangement joins TRBV30 to TRBJ1-5; the D gene is possibly TRBD1 (6 bases). The germline V gene encodes CDR1 GTSNPN and CDR2 SVGIG (reference sequence). The CDR3 covers 14 residues. Deletions cut 5 bases from V and 3 bases from J, with 14 bases between.

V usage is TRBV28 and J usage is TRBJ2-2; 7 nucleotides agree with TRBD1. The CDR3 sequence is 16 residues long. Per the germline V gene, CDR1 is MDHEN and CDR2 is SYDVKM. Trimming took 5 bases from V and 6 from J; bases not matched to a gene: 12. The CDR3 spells CASSLPTGTDAGELFF. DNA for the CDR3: TGTGCCAGCAGTCTCCCGACAGGGACGGACGCCGGGGAGCTGTTTTTT. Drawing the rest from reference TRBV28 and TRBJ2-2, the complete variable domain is DVKVTQSSRYLVKRTGEKVFLECVQDMDHENMFWYRQDPGLGLRLIYFSYDVKMKEKGDIPEGYSVSREKKERFSLILESASTNQTSMYLCASSLPTGTDAGELFFGEGSRLTVL.

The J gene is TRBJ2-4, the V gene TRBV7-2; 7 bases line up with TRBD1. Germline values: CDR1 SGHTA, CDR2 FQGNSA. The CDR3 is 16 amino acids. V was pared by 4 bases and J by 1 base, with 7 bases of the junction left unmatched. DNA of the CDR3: TGTGCCAGCAGCTACCGGACAGGCCTGGCCAAAAACATTCAGTACTTC. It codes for CASSYRTGLAKNIQYF.

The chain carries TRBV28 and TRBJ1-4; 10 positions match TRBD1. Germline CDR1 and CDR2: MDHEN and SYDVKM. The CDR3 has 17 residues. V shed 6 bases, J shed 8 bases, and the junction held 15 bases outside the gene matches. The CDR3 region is CASSRDRGALFWEKLFF. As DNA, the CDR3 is TGTGCCAGCAGCCGGGACAGGGGCGCCTTATTTTGGGAAAAACTGTTTTTT.

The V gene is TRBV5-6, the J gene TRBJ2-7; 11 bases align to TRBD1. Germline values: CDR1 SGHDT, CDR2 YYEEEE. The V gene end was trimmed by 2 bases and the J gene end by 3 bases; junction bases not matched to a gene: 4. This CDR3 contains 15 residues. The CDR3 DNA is TGTGCCAGCAGCTTCCGGGACAGGGGGGACTACGAGCAGTACTTC. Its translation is CASSFRDRGDYEQYF.

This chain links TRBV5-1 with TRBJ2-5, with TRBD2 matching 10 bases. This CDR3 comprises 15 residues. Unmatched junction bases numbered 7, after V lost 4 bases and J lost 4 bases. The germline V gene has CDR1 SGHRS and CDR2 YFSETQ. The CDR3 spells CASSGTAGGIETQYF. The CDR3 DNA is TGCGCCAGCAGCGGAACAGCGGGAGGGATAGAGACCCAGTACTTC.

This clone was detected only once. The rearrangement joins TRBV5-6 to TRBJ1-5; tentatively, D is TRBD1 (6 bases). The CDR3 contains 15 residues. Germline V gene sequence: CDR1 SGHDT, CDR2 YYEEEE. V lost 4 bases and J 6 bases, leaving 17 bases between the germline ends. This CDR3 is CASSVYTGISQPQHF. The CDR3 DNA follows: TGTGCCAGCAGCGTTTATACAGGGATTTCTCAGCCCCAGCATTTT. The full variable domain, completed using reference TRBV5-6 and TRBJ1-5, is DAGVTQSPTHLIKTRGQQVTLRCSPKSGHDTVSWYQQALGQGPQFIFQYYEEEERQRGNFPDRFSGHQFPNYSSELNVNALLLGDSALYLCASSVYTGISQPQHFGDGTRLSIL.

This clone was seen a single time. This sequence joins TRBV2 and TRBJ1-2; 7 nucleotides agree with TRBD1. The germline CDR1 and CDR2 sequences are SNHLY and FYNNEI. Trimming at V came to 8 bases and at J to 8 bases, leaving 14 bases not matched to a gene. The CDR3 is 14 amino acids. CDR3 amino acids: CASSPSGTASGYTF. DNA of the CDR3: TGTGCCAGCTCACCTTCCGGGACAGCGAGCGGCTACACCTTC. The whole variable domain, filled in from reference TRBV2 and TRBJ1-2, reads EPEVTQTPSHQVTQMGQEVILRCVPISNHLYFYWYRQILGQKVEFLVSFYNNEISEKSEIFDDQFSVERPDGSNFTLKIRSTKLEDSAMYFCASSPSGTASGYTFGSGTRLTVV.

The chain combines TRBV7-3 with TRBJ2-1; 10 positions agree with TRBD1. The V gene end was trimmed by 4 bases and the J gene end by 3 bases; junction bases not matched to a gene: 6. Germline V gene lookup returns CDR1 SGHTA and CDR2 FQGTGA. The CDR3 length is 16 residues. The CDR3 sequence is CASSSTGTGVYNEQFF. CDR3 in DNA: TGTGCCAGCAGCTCCACCGGGACAGGGGTCTACAATGAGCAGTTCTTC.

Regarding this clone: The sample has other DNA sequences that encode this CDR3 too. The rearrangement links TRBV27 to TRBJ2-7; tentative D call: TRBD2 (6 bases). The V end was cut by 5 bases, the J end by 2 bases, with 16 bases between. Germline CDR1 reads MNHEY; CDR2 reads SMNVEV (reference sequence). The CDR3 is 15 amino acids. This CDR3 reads CASSPLGGTPYEQYF. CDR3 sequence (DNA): TGTGCCAGCAGTCCCCTAGGCGGGACCCCCTACGAGCAGTACTTC.

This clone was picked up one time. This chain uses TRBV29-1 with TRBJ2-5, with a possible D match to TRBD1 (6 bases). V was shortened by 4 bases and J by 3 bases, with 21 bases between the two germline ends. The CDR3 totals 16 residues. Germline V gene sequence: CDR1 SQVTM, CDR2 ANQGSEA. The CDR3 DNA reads TGCAGCGTTGGAGGACGACTTACAGGGTCCGAAGAGACCCAGTACTTC. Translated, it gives CSVGGRLTGSEETQYF.

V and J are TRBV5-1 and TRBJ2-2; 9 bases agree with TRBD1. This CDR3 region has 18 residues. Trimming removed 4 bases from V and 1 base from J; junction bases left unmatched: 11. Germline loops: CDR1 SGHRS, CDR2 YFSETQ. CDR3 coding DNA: TGCGCCAGCAGCCTAGGACAGGGGTTCTGGGGGAACACCGGGGAGCTGTTTTTT. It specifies CASSLGQGFWGNTGELFF.

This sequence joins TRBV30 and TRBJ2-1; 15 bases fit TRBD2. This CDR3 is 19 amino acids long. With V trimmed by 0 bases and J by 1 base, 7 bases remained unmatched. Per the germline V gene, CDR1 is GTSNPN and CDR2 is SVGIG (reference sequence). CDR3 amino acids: CAWSVRGTSGRKSYNEQFF. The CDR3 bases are TGTGCCTGGAGTGTACGAGGGACTAGCGGGAGGAAGTCCTACAATGAGCAGTTCTTC.

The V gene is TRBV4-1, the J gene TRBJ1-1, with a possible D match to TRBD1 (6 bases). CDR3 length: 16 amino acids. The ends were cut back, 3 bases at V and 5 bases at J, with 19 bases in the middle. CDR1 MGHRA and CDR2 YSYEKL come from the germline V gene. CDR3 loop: CASSQDSGDRDTEAFF. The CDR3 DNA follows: TGCGCCAGCAGCCAGGACTCAGGGGATCGGGATACTGAAGCTTTCTTT.

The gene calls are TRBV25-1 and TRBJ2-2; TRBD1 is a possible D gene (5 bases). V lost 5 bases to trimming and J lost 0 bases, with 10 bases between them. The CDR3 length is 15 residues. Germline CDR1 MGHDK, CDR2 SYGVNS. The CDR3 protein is CASSRTQPNTGELFF. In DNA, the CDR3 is TGTGCCAGCAGTCGGACACAACCGAACACCGGGGAGCTGTTTTTT.

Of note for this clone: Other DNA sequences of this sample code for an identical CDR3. CDR3 nucleotides: TGCGCCAGCAGCCAAGGCGGGAGTCCCTACAATGAGCAGTTCTTC. This gives the protein CASSQGGSPYNEQFF. The gene calls are TRBV4-3 and TRBJ2-1; TRBD2 matches at 7 bases. J gave up 2 bases and V 1 base, and 2 bases lay outside the gene matches. CDR1 LGHNA and CDR2 YSLEER come from the germline V gene. CDR3 size: 15 residues.

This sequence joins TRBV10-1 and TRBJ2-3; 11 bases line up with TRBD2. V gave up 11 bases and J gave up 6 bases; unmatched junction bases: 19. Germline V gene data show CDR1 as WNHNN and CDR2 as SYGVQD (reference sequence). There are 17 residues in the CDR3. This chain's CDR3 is CAVRSAVAGGPGDTQYF. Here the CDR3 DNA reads TGCGCCGTTCGGTCGGCCGTAGCGGGAGGGCCGGGGGATACGCAGTATTTT.

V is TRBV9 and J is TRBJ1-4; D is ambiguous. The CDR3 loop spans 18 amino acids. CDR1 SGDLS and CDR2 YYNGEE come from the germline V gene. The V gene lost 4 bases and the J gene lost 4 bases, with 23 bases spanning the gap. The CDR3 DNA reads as TGTGCCAGCAGCCCTGATCCCGGACTAGGTCGGGTTAATGAAAAACTGTTTTTT. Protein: CASSPDPGLGRVNEKLFF.

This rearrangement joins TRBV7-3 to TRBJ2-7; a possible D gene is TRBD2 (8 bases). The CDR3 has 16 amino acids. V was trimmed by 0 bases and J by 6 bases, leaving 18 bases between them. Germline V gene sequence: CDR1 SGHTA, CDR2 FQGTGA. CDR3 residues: CASSLTAGETGSEQYF. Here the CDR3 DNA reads TGTGCCAGCAGCTTAACAGCGGGAGAGACAGGGAGCGAGCAGTACTTC.

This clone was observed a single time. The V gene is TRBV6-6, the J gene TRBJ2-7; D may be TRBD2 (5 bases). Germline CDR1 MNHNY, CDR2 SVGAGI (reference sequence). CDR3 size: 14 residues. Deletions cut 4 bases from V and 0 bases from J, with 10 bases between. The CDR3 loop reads CASSWRAISYEQYF. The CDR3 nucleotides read TGTGCCAGCAGTTGGCGGGCCATCTCCTACGAGCAGTACTTC.

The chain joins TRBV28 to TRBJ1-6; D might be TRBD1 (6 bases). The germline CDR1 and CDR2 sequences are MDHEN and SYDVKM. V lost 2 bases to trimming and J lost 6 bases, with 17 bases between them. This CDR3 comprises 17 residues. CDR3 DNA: TGTGCCAGCAGTTTAGAGAGCAGGGGAACGGGTAATTCACCCCTCCACTTT. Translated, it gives CASSLESRGTGNSPLHF.

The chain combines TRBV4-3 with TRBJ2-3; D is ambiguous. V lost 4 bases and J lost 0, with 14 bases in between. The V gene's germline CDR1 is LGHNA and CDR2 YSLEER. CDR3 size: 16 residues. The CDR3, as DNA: TGCGCCAGCAGCCGTCTTCGGTTCGCTAGCACAGATACGCAGTATTTT. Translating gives CASSRLRFASTDTQYF.